Included here is one T cell receptor (beta chain) sequence, with context. What it binds is unknown. The data are from a study of CD8 T cells in Susac syndrome. Overall study findings and caveats: The study conceded that relatively few individuals underwent its TCR sequencing and HLA analysis.

CDR1 GTSNPN and CDR2 SVGIG come from the germline V gene (reference sequence). Trimming stripped 0 bases from V and 0 bases from J, with 9 bases between. The CDR3 consists of 15 residues. Random-hexamer reverse transcription was applied to roughly 0.5 to 1 ug RNA. An immunoSEQ multiplex PCR generated amplified TCR beta CDR3 products spanning 54 Vbeta and 13 Jbeta. MiXCR, run by TCRdb on the immunoSEQ multiplex PCR reads, gives a single entry per CDR3 protein. The table records around 230,000 distinct CDR3 sequences, about 96% of them present only once. Sequencing of TCR beta was performed on blood CD8+ and CD4+ T cells.

The TCR comes from a human donor with multiple sclerosis. The sequenced material came from CD4+ T cells from PBMCs. This chain links TRBV30 with TRBJ1-5; tentative D call: TRBD1 (5 bases). The CDR3 region is CAWSVGLYSNQPQHF. In nucleotides, the CDR3 is TGTGCCTGGAGTGTGGGGCTCTATAGCAATCAGCCCCAGCATTTT.